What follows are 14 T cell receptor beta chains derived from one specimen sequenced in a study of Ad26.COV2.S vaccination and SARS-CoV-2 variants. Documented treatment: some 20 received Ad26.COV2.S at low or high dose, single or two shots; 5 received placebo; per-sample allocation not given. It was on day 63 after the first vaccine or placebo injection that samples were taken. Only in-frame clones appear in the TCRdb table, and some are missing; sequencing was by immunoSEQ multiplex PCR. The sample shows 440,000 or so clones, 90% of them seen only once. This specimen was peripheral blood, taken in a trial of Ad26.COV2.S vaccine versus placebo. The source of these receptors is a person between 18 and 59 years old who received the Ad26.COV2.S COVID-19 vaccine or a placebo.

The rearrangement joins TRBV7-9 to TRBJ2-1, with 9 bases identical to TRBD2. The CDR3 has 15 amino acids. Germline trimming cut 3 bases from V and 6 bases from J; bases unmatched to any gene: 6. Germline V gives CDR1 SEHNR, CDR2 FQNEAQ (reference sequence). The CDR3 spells CASSFSGLAPNEQFF. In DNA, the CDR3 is TGTGCCAGCAGCTTTTCTGGACTAGCGCCCAATGAGCAGTTCTTC.

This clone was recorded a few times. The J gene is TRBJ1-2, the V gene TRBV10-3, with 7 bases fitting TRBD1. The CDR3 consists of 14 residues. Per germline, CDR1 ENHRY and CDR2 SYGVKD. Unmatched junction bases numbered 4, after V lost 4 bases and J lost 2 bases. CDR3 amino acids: CAISVEGANYGYTF. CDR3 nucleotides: TGTGCCATCAGTGTTGAGGGGGCGAACTATGGCTACACCTTC.

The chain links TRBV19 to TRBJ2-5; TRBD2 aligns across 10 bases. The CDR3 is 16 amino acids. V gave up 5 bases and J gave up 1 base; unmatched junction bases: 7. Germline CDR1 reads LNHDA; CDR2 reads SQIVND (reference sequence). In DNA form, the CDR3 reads TGTGCCAGTAGTGGAGCTAGCGGGAGTTTCCAAGAGACCCAGTACTTC. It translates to CASSGASGSFQETQYF. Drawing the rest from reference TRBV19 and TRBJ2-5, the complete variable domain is DGGITQSPKYLFRKEGQNVTLSCEQNLNHDAMYWYRQDPGQGLRLIYYSQIVNDFQKGDIAEGYSVSREKKESFPLTVTSAQKNPTAFYLCASSGASGSFQETQYFGPGTRLLVL.

This chain's CDR3 is CAIGRGPLSEQYF. As DNA, the CDR3 is TGTGCCATCGGGAGGGGGCCCCTCTCCGAGCAGTACTTC. The chain uses TRBV12-3 or TRBV12-4 and TRBJ2-7; D may be TRBD2 (8 bases). With 10 bases removed from V and 6 bases from J, the gap between germline ends came to 19 bases. The length of the CDR3 is 13 residues.

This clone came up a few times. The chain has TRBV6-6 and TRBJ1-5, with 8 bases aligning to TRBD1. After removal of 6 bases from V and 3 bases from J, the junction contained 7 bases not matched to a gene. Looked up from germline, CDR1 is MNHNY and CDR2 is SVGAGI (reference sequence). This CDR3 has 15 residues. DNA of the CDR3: TGTGCCAGCAGCCCCCTGGACAGGGCCAATCAGCCCCAGCATTTT. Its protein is CASSPLDRANQPQHF.

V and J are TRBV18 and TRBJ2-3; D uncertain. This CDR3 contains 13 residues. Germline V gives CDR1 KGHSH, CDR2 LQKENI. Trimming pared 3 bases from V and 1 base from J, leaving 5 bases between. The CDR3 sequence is CASSPSGTDTQYF. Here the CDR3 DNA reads TGTGCCAGCTCACCGTCTGGCACAGATACGCAGTATTTT.

CDR3: CASSLFLAGVLSANNEQFF. CDR3 bases: TGCGCCAGCAGCTTGTTTCTAGCGGGAGTTTTATCAGCGAACAATGAGCAGTTCTTC. This chain connects TRBV5-1 to TRBJ2-1; TRBD2 agrees at 10 bases. Germline-derived CDR1 and CDR2 are SGHRS and YFSETQ. Trimming cost V 1 base and J 5 bases; bases outside gene matches: 15. This CDR3 spans 19 amino acids.

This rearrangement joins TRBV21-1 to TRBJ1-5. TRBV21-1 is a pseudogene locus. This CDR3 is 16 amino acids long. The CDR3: CASSKEGWGYNQPQHF. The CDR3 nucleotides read TGTGCCAGCAGCAAAGAAGGGTGGGGTTACAATCAGCCCCAGCATTTT.

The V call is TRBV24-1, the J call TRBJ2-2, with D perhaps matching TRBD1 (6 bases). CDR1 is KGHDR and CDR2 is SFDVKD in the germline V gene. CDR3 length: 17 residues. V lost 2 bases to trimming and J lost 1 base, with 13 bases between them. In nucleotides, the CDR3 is TGTGCCACCAGTGATTCGCCGGCAGGGGTGAACACCGGGGAGCTGTTTTTT. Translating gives CATSDSPAGVNTGELFF.

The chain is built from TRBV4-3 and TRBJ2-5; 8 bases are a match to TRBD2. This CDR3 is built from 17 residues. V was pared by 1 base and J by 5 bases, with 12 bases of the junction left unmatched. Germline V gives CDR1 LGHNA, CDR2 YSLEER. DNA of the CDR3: TGCGCCAGCAGCCAAGTGGGTGGGGCTAGCGGGCGGGAGACCCAGTACTTC. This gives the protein CASSQVGGASGRETQYF.

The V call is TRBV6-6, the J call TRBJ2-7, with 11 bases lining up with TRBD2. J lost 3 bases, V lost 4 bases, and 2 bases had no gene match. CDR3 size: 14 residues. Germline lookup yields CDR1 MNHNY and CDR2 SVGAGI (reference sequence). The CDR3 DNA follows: TGTGCCAGCAGTTCTAGCGGGAGGAACTACGAGCAGTACTTC. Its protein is CASSSSGRNYEQYF.

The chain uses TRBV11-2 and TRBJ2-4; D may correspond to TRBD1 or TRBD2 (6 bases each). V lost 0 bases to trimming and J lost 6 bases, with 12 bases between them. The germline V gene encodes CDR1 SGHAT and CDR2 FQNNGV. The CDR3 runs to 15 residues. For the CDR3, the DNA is TGTGCCAGCAGCTTAGATGGGGGGCGGGGAAACATTCAGTACTTC. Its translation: CASSLDGGRGNIQYF.

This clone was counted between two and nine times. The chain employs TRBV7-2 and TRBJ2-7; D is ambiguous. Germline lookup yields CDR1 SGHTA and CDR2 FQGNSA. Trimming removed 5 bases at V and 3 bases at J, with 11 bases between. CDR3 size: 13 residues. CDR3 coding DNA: TGTGCCAGCAGCATCGGACGGAGCTACGAGCAGTACTTC. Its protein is CASSIGRSYEQYF.

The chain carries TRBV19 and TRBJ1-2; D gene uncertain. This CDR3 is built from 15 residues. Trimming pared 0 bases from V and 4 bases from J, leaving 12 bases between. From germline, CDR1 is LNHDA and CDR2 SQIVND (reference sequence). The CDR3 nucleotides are TGTGCCAGTAGTATAGATGGAACGGCGGTCTATGGCTACACCTTC. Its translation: CASSIDGTAVYGYTF.